What follows is one T cell receptor (beta chain) and its context. As yet, its antigen is unknown. Data came from immunoSEQ multiplex PCR; TCRdb stores just in-frame clones and leaves some out. The data show 100,000 to 150,000 clones, approximately 86% seen once. The sample comes from a study of T cell responses to AZD1222 COVID-19 vaccine. General observations from the study: Donors skewed white British and female; clonal diversity was possibly underestimated.

Trimming at V came to 7 bases and at J to 3 bases, leaving 3 bases not matched to a gene. The CDR3 consists of 13 residues. CDR1 MNHEY and CDR2 SVGAGI come from the germline V gene. The chain has TRBV6-5 and TRBJ2-3; the match to TRBD2 covers 8 bases. The receptor was derived from an adult who received the AZD1222 COVID-19 vaccine. The sample was peripheral blood, taken 28 days after the second AZD1222 dose. The CDR3 sequence: CASKREFTDTQYF. Written as DNA, the CDR3 is TGTGCCAGCAAGCGGGAGTTTACAGATACGCAGTATTTT.